The rows below give T cell receptor beta chains drawn from one sample of a study of cytomegalovirus exposure and HLA in healthy donors. TCRdb's table, derived via immunoSEQ multiplex PCR, lists solely in-frame clones and lacks some. Here the sample spans about 80,000 clones, approximately 71% being singletons. What was sequenced was PBMCs. These receptors all come from a woman between 40 and 50 years old in good health and CMV-seronegative. Each CDR3 is given with its conserved first and last residue. Each record gives: V gene, clone size, D gene, J gene, CDR3 protein, CDR3 DNA. D genes are given only for firm matches. Size tells how often a clone was seen (once, few, many) or the class of an expanded clone, and some rows leave it out.

V: TRBV2; size: .; D: TRBD1; J: TRBJ1-1; CDR3: CASSRRDRGGTEAFF; DNA: TGTGCCAGCAGTAGGAGGGACAGGGGAGGCACTGAAGCTTTCTTT
V: TRBV6-1; size: .; D: .; J: TRBJ1-1; CDR3: CASRPFRDRNTEAFF; DNA: TGTGCCAGCAGACCATTCAGGGATCGAAACACTGAAGCTTTCTTT
V: TRBV29-1; size: .; D: TRBD1; J: TRBJ1-1; CDR3: CSVEGGQDRRAFF; DNA: TGCAGCGTTGAGGGAGGACAGGACAGGCGAGCTTTCTTT
V: TRBV7-2; size: .; D: TRBD2; J: TRBJ2-7; CDR3: CASSFSGLVYYEQYF; DNA: TGTGCCAGCAGCTTTTCTGGACTAGTGTACTACGAGCAGTACTTC
V: TRBV5-1; size: .; D: TRBD2; J: TRBJ2-7; CDR3: CASSLRGGPDEQYF; DNA: TGCGCCAGCAGCTTGCGGGGAGGGCCCGACGAGCAGTACTTC
V: TRBV10-2; size: .; D: TRBD1; J: TRBJ1-1; CDR3: CASSAGTGGRAEAFF; DNA: TGCGCCAGCAGTGCCGGGACAGGGGGGAGAGCTGAAGCTTTCTTT
V: TRBV28; size: .; D: TRBD1; J: TRBJ2-7; CDR3: CASSSHGLGGRDEQYF; DNA: TGTGCCAGCAGTTCACACGGATTAGGGGGCCGGGACGAGCAGTACTTC
V: TRBV13; size: .; D: .; J: TRBJ2-1; CDR3: CASSFTDEQFF; DNA: TGTGCCAGCAGCTTTACGGATGAGCAGTTCTTC
V: TRBV6-6; size: few; D: TRBD2; J: TRBJ2-7; CDR3: CASSYPRGETYEQYF; DNA: TGTGCCAGCAGTTACCCCCGGGGGGAAACCTACGAGCAGTACTTC
V: TRBV7-2; size: .; D: TRBD2; J: TRBJ2-1; CDR3: CASSLGLAGNNEQFF; DNA: TGTGCCAGCAGCTTAGGACTAGCGGGGAACAATGAGCAGTTCTTC
V: TRBV7-8; size: .; D: .; J: TRBJ1-4; CDR3: CASSPGQWGGSEKLFF; DNA: TGTGCCAGCAGCCCAGGGCAGTGGGGGGGAAGTGAAAAACTGTTTTTT
V: TRBV5-5; size: once; D: TRBD2; J: TRBJ2-1; CDR3: CASSQGLAVVYNEQFF; DNA: TGTGCCAGCAGCCAGGGACTAGCGGTAGTCTACAATGAGCAGTTCTTC
V: TRBV5-1; size: .; D: TRBD2; J: TRBJ2-1; CDR3: CASSLVVAGTNNEQFF; DNA: TGCGCCAGCAGCTTGGTAGTAGCGGGGACCAACAATGAGCAGTTCTTC
V: TRBV27; size: .; D: .; J: TRBJ2-6; CDR3: CASTPDGGSGANVLTF; DNA: TGTGCCAGCACCCCCGACGGCGGCTCTGGGGCCAACGTCCTGACTTTC
V: TRBV9; size: .; D: TRBD1; J: TRBJ2-3; CDR3: CASSLGTGLSTDTQYF; DNA: TGTGCCAGCAGCCTCGGGACAGGACTGAGCACAGATACGCAGTATTTT
V: TRBV18; size: .; D: TRBD1; J: TRBJ2-7; CDR3: CASSRGTDEQYF; DNA: TGTGCCAGCTCACGGGGGACAGACGAGCAGTACTTC
V: TRBV6-1; size: few; D: .; J: TRBJ1-2; CDR3: CASSEGGDSAGGYTF; DNA: TGTGCCAGCAGTGAGGGGGGGGACTCGGCGGGTGGCTACACCTTC
V: TRBV11-2; size: .; D: TRBD2; J: TRBJ2-2; CDR3: CASSLFAGDYTGELFF; DNA: TGTGCCAGCAGCTTATTCGCGGGGGACTACACCGGGGAGCTGTTTTTT
V: TRBV2; size: .; D: TRBD1; J: TRBJ1-6; CDR3: CASSTSTGDTSHSPLHF; DNA: TGTGCCAGCAGCACCAGTACAGGGGACACGTCCCACTCCCCCCTCCACTTT
V: TRBV5-1; size: once; D: TRBD1; J: TRBJ2-2; CDR3: CASSSNPGQGVTGELFF; DNA: TGCGCCAGCAGCTCAAATCCGGGACAGGGGGTAACCGGGGAGCTGTTTTTT
V: TRBV5-1; size: .; D: TRBD1; J: TRBJ2-3; CDR3: CASSFTGVVTDTQYF; DNA: TGCGCCAGCAGCTTCACAGGGGTCGTGACGGATACGCAGTATTTT
V: TRBV19; size: .; D: .; J: TRBJ2-3; CDR3: CASSSTRQNSADTQYF; DNA: TGTGCCAGTAGTTCCACTCGACAGAATTCCGCAGATACGCAGTATTTT
V: TRBV19; size: .; D: TRBD1; J: TRBJ2-1; CDR3: CASKLQGWNEQFF; DNA: TGTGCCAGTAAACTACAGGGGTGGAATGAGCAGTTCTTC
V: TRBV7-6; size: .; D: .; J: TRBJ1-1; CDR3: CASSLEGRGVTEAFF; DNA: TGTGCCAGCAGCTTAGAAGGACGGGGGGTCACTGAAGCTTTCTTT
V: TRBV7-9; size: .; D: .; J: TRBJ2-5; CDR3: CASSPKGPETQYF; DNA: TGTGCCAGCAGTCCAAAGGGGCCTGAGACCCAGTACTTC
V: TRBV11-3; size: once; D: TRBD1; J: TRBJ2-1; CDR3: CASSRDSSYNEQFF; DNA: TGTGCCAGCAGCCGGGACAGCTCCTACAATGAGCAGTTCTTC
V: TRBV28; size: .; D: .; J: TRBJ1-4; CDR3: CASSLPSLELFF; DNA: TGTGCCAGCAGTTTGCCCTCACTAGAACTGTTTTTT
V: TRBV2; size: .; D: TRBD2; J: TRBJ2-7; CDR3: CASSIGLAGGISYEQYF; DNA: TGTGCCAGCAGTATCGGACTAGCGGGGGGAATTTCCTACGAGCAGTACTTC
V: TRBV11-2; size: once; D: .; J: TRBJ2-1; CDR3: CASSLADRRGNNEQFF; DNA: TGTGCCAGCAGCTTAGCCGACCGCCGGGGTAACAATGAGCAGTTCTTC
V: TRBV11-2; size: few; D: .; J: TRBJ2-7; CDR3: CASSSFGLYEQYF; DNA: TGTGCCAGCAGCTCGTTTGGACTCTACGAGCAGTACTTC
V: TRBV9; size: .; D: .; J: TRBJ1-1; CDR3: CASSTGGSTEAFF; DNA: TGTGCCAGCAGCACGGGGGGGAGCACTGAAGCTTTCTTT
V: TRBV29-1; size: .; D: .; J: TRBJ2-2; CDR3: CSARQVGAGELFF; DNA: TGCAGCGCTAGACAGGTGGGCGCCGGGGAGCTGTTTTTT
V: TRBV10-3; size: few; D: .; J: TRBJ2-3; CDR3: CAIRGGGEPTDTQYF; DNA: TGTGCCATCAGGGGCGGAGGGGAACCCACAGATACGCAGTATTTT
V: TRBV14; size: .; D: TRBD1; J: TRBJ2-1; CDR3: CASSQILGTETYNEQFF; DNA: TGTGCCAGCAGCCAGATATTGGGGACAGAAACCTACAATGAGCAGTTCTTC
V: TRBV30; size: .; D: .; J: TRBJ1-4; CDR3: CAWSKLLGAGVEKLFF; DNA: TGTGCCTGGAGTAAACTCCTCGGGGCAGGGGTTGAAAAACTGTTTTTT
V: TRBV7-2; size: .; D: TRBD1; J: TRBJ1-5; CDR3: CASSTTGGNQPQHF; DNA: TGTGCCAGCAGCACAACAGGGGGTAATCAGCCCCAGCATTTT
V: TRBV7-7; size: .; D: TRBD1; J: TRBJ2-7; CDR3: CASSLGGPGVYEQYF; DNA: TGTGCTAGCAGCTTAGGGGGCCCAGGGGTTTACGAGCAGTACTTC
V: TRBV27; size: .; D: TRBD1; J: TRBJ1-5; CDR3: CASRPGTGGNQPQHF; DNA: TGTGCCAGCAGGCCCGGGACAGGGGGGAATCAGCCCCAGCATTTT